A single sample gave rise to the 22 T cell receptor beta chains below, sequenced in a study of blood T cell repertoires in COVID-19. The table came from immunoSEQ multiplex PCR; TCRdb's copy has only in-frame clones and leaves some out. This sample has around 110,000 clones, with around 75% found just once. Material for sequencing was peripheral blood. The origin of the receptors is a human donor with acute or convalescent COVID-19. The donor label of this sample is uncertain.

The chain employs TRBV29-1 and TRBJ1-2; maybe TRBD1 (5 bases). V was pared by 3 bases and J by 8 bases, with 13 bases between. Germline-derived CDR1 and CDR2 are SQVTM and ANQGSEA. CDR3 length equals 12 residues. The CDR3 coding sequence is TGCAGCGTTGATCGGGGGAGGCTAGGCTACACCTTC. This codes for CSVDRGRLGYTF. The variable domain in full, completed from reference TRBV29-1 and TRBJ1-2, reads SAVISQKPSRDICQRGTSLTIQCQVDSQVTMMFWYRQQPGQSLTLIATANQGSEATYESGFVIDKFPISRPNLTFSTLTVSNMSPEDSSIYLCSVDRGRLGYTFGSGTRLTVV.

The table lists this clone with a few counts. V and J are TRBV6-5 and TRBJ1-2; no clear D. Looked up from germline, CDR1 is MNHEY and CDR2 is SVGAGI. This CDR3 has 12 residues. Trimming took 8 bases from V and 1 from J, leaving 8 bases between them. CDR3 amino acids: CASDEVNYGYTF. CDR3 coding DNA: TGTGCCAGCGATGAGGTTAACTATGGCTACACCTTC.

This chain uses TRBV6-5 with TRBJ2-3, with 15 bases lining up with TRBD2. Germline lookup yields CDR1 MNHEY and CDR2 SVGAGI. J gave up 6 bases and V 4 bases, and 5 bases lay outside the gene matches. The CDR3 extends over 16 amino acids. CDR3 protein: CASSSGLAGGRDTQYF. CDR3 coding DNA: TGTGCCAGCAGTTCGGGACTAGCGGGGGGCCGGGATACGCAGTATTTT.

This clone turned up a few times. This rearrangement joins TRBV18 to TRBJ1-2; unclear D gene. The V and J ends lost 5 bases and 3 bases respectively, with 16 bases between them. CDR3 length: 15 amino acids. Germline V gene lookup returns CDR1 KGHSH and CDR2 LQKENI. CDR3 sequence: CASSTPSLGDYGYTF. The CDR3 DNA reads as TGTGCCAGCTCAACCCCGAGCCTCGGGGACTATGGCTACACCTTC.

The chain recombines TRBV28 with TRBJ1-2; D uncertain. The CDR3 covers 14 residues. V gave up 3 bases and J gave up 1 base, with 9 bases separating them. CDR1 and CDR2 (germline): MDHEN, SYDVKM. CDR3 loop: CASSLTALNYGYTF. CDR3 sequence (DNA): TGTGCCAGCAGTTTGACTGCCCTTAACTATGGCTACACCTTC.

V is TRBV7-8 and J is TRBJ2-3; D ambiguous. V lost 2 bases and J lost 0, with 12 bases in between. This CDR3 is 16 amino acids long. Germline lookup yields CDR1 SGHVS and CDR2 FQNEAQ. Here the CDR3 reads CASSLRAPISTDTQYF. In DNA, the CDR3 is TGTGCCAGCAGCTTACGAGCCCCCATTAGCACAGATACGCAGTATTTT.

As to this clone: Other DNA sequences within the sample encode an identical CDR3. The V gene is TRBV5-1, the J gene TRBJ1-2; TRBD1 agrees at 7 bases. Germline CDR1 reads SGHRS; CDR2 reads YFSETQ. Losses at the gene ends were 0 bases for V and 2 bases for J; bases not matched to a gene: 1. The CDR3 loop spans 14 amino acids. The chain's CDR3 is CASSLGQGNYGYTF. The CDR3 region has the DNA TGCGCCAGCAGCTTGGGACAGGGAAACTATGGCTACACCTTC. The full variable domain, its missing parts supplied by reference TRBV5-1 and TRBJ1-2, is KAGVTQTPRYLIKTRGQQVTLSCSPISGHRSVSWYQQTPGQGLQFLFEYFSETQRNKGNFPGRFSGRQFSNSRSEMNVSTLELGDSALYLCASSLGQGNYGYTFGSGTRLTVV.

In DNA, the CDR3 is TGCGCCAGCAGCTGGGGAATACAGGGGACTGAAAAACTGTTTTTT. It encodes CASSWGIQGTEKLFF. The genes are TRBV5-1 and TRBJ1-4; 7 bases are a match to TRBD1. Germline V lookup: CDR1 SGHRS, CDR2 YFSETQ. This CDR3 spans 15 amino acids. With 3 bases clipped from V and 7 bases from J, the junction kept 9 bases outside the gene matches.

The chain has TRBV5-6 and TRBJ2-2; D is uncertain. The CDR3 runs 13 residues. V was shortened by 4 bases and J by 8 bases, with 12 bases between the two germline ends. From germline, CDR1 is SGHDT and CDR2 YYEEEE. In nucleotides, the CDR3 is TGTGCCAGCAGCACCATTTTCCGGGGGGAGCTGTTTTTT. This codes for CASSTIFRGELFF.

The chain links TRBV7-2 to TRBJ1-2, with 8 bases fitting TRBD1. The CDR3 runs to 18 residues. Trimming removed 1 base from V and 4 bases from J; junction bases left unmatched: 14. Germline V CDR1 and CDR2: SGHTA, FQGNSA. The CDR3, as DNA: TGTGCCAGCAGCTTAGGAGCCGGGGCTGGACAGGGCTCCTATGGCTACACCTTC. This sequence encodes CASSLGAGAGQGSYGYTF.

This chain links TRBV4-1 with TRBJ2-1, with 14 bases identical to TRBD2. Per the germline V gene, CDR1 is MGHRA and CDR2 is YSYEKL. The CDR3 runs 15 residues. V gave up 0 bases and J gave up 10 bases; unmatched junction bases: 2. The CDR3 nucleotides read TGCGCCAGCAGCCAAGAGCGACTAGCGGGGGGGGAGCAGTTCTTC. Protein: CASSQERLAGGEQFF.

This sequence joins TRBV10-3 and TRBJ1-2; 7 bases match TRBD1. This CDR3 has 17 residues. V lost 0 bases, J lost 7 bases, and 14 bases stayed unmatched. The germline V gene has CDR1 ENHRY and CDR2 SYGVKD. The CDR3 sequence is CAISESMPGQSLSGYTF. The DNA of the CDR3 is TGTGCCATCAGTGAGTCGATGCCGGGACAGTCATTGAGTGGCTACACCTTC.

The J gene is TRBJ2-1, the V gene TRBV19, with D perhaps matching TRBD2 (6 bases). Germline CDR1 reads LNHDA; CDR2 reads SQIVND (reference sequence). CDR3 length equals 12 residues. The V end lost 6 bases, the J end lost 8 bases, and 11 bases lay between the germline ends. The CDR3 loop reads CASRNIADEQFF. The CDR3 nucleotides read TGTGCCAGTAGGAATATAGCGGATGAGCAGTTCTTC. The full variable domain, completed using reference TRBV19 and TRBJ2-1, is DGGITQSPKYLFRKEGQNVTLSCEQNLNHDAMYWYRQDPGQGLRLIYYSQIVNDFQKGDIAEGYSVSREKKESFPLTVTSAQKNPTAFYLCASRNIADEQFFGPGTRLTVL.

V usage is TRBV5-6 and J usage is TRBJ1-2, with D perhaps TRBD1 (5 bases). Trimming took off 4 bases at V and 4 bases at J, with 14 bases between the two ends. Per the germline V gene, CDR1 is SGHDT and CDR2 is YYEEEE. The length of the CDR3 is 14 residues. CDR3 region: CASSLPGTFYGYTF. DNA for the CDR3: TGTGCCAGCAGCCTACCCGGGACTTTCTATGGCTACACCTTC.

Turning to this clone: Within the sample, other DNA sequences also encode this same CDR3. J is TRBJ1-1 and V is TRBV29-1; no firm D call. V was clipped by 4 bases and J by 1 base, with 7 bases between them. There are 12 residues in the CDR3. Germline V gene lookup returns CDR1 SQVTM and CDR2 ANQGSEA. Here the CDR3 DNA reads TGCAGCGTTGGGCGGGGGAACACTGAAGCTTTCTTT. Residues: CSVGRGNTEAFF.

The CDR3 loop reads CENKQGTQYF. As DNA, the CDR3 is TGTGAAAATAAGCAGGGGACCCAGTACTTC. The gene calls are TRBV5-5 and TRBJ2-5; perhaps TRBD1 as D (5 bases). CDR1 is SGHKS, CDR2 YYEKEE, per germline (reference sequence). This CDR3 comprises 10 residues.

This rearrangement joins TRBV5-1 to TRBJ1-3; D is possibly TRBD1 (6 bases). Trimming pared 0 bases from V and 7 bases from J, leaving 17 bases between. CDR1 is SGHRS and CDR2 is YFSETQ in the germline V gene. The CDR3 consists of 16 residues. In nucleotides, the CDR3 is TGCGCCAGCAGCTTGGTTCCTGGGTCGCAGGGGAACACCATATATTTT. It specifies CASSLVPGSQGNTIYF.

V usage is TRBV5-1 and J usage is TRBJ2-7, with TRBD1 matching over 9 bases. With V trimmed by 4 bases and J by 4 bases, 12 bases remained unmatched. This CDR3 has 16 residues. Germline assignment: CDR1 SGHRS and CDR2 YFSETQ. The CDR3 DNA is TGCGCCAGCAGCATCCGACCCACAGGGGGCAGTTACGAGCAGTACTTC. Translated: CASSIRPTGGSYEQYF.

V gene TRBV14 combines with J gene TRBJ2-1, with TRBD2 as a possible D gene (7 bases). The CDR3 has 17 residues. The V end was cut by 2 bases, the J end by 4 bases, with 18 bases between. Germline V CDR1 and CDR2: SGHDN, FVKESK. CDR3 loop: CASSQILTGGGYNEQFF. In DNA form, the CDR3 reads TGTGCCAGCAGCCAAATACTGACAGGCGGGGGATACAATGAGCAGTTCTTC.

The rearrangement links TRBV19 to TRBJ2-7; 7 bases are shared with TRBD1. The CDR3 totals 14 residues. The germline CDR1 and CDR2 sequences are LNHDA and SQIVND (reference sequence). V shed 1 base and J 3 bases; nucleotides not matched to a gene: 3. The CDR3 coding sequence is TGTGCCAGTAGTATAGCAGGGGGATTCTACGAGCAGTACTTC. Protein product: CASSIAGGFYEQYF.

This clone has just one count. The chain combines TRBV9 with TRBJ2-5, with TRBD1 identical over 7 bases. Trimming removed 3 bases from V and 4 bases from J; junction bases left unmatched: 9. Germline V CDR1 and CDR2: SGDLS, YYNGEE. The CDR3 contains 15 residues. The CDR3 sequence: CASSAPTTGRETQYF. In DNA form, the CDR3 reads TGTGCCAGCAGCGCTCCCACGACAGGGCGAGAGACCCAGTACTTC. Combining the CDR3 with reference TRBV9 and TRBJ2-5 gives the whole variable domain DSGVTQTPKHLITATGQRVTLRCSPRSGDLSVYWYQQSLDQGLQFLIQYYNGEERAKGNILERFSAQQFPDLHSELNLSSLELGDSALYFCASSAPTTGRETQYFGPGTRLLVL.

The rearrangement uses TRBV3-1 (or the pseudogene TRBV3-2) and TRBJ2-6, with a weak D call TRBD2 (5 bases). Trimming pared 6 bases from V and 0 bases from J, leaving 9 bases between. The CDR3 totals 15 residues. Germline loops: CDR1 LGHDT, CDR2 YNNKEL (reference sequence). CDR3 sequence: CASRQRDSGANVLTF. In DNA form, the CDR3 reads TGTGCCAGCAGACAGAGGGACTCTGGGGCCAACGTCCTGACTTTC.